This TCR beta chain was retrieved from a study of blood T cell repertoires in COVID-19. Across the whole study: The analysed material was cDNA or gDNA that came from T cells, B-cell-depleted T cells, or PBMCs.

There are 12 residues in the CDR3. Per germline, CDR1 MRHNA and CDR2 SNTAGT. The V and J ends lost 3 bases and 2 bases respectively, with 3 bases between them. The repertoire was sequenced with immunoSEQ multiplex PCR; TCRdb's copy has only in-frame clones and lacks some. The data contain approximately 40,000 clones, around 86% of them singletons. The TCR comes from a man in his fifties or sixties in a cohort sampled during active COVID-19. Sequences were obtained from peripheral blood. The chain has TRBV6-4 and TRBJ2-3; D not resolved. CDR3 nucleotides: TGTGCCAGCAGTGAACACACAGATACGCAGTATTTT. Protein sequence: CASSEHTDTQYF.